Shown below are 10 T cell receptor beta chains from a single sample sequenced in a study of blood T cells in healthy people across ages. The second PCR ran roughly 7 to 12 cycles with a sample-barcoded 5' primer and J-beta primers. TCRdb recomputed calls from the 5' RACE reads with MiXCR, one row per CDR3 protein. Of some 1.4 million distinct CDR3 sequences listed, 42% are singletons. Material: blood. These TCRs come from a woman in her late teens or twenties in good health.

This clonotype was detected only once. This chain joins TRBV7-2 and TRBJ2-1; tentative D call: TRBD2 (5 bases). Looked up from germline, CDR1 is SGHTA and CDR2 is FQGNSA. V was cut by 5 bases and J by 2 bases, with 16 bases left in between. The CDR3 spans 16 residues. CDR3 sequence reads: CASSAMGAEPYNEQFF. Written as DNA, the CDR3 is TGTGCCAGCAGCGCCATGGGAGCGGAGCCCTACAATGAGCAGTTCTTC.

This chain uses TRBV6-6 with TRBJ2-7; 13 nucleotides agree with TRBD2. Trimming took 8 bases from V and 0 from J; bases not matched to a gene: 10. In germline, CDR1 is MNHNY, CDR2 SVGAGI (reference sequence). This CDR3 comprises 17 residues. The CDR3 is CASVPGGLAGHSYEQYF. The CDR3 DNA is TGTGCCAGCGTTCCGGGGGGACTAGCGGGGCACTCCTACGAGCAGTACTTC.

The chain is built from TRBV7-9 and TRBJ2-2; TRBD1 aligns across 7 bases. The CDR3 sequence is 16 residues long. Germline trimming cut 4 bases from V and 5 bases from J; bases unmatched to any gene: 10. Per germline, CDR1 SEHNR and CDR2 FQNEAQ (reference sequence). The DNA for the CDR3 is TGTGCCAGCAGCTCACTCCCGGGACAGAGTACCGGGGAGCTGTTTTTT. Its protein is CASSSLPGQSTGELFF.

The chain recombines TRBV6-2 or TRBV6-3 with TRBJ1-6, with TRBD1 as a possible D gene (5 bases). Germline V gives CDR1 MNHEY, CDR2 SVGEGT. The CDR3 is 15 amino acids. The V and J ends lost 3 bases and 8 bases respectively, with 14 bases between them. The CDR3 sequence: CASSYGALGDSPLHF. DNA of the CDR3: TGTGCCAGCAGTTATGGGGCTCTAGGTGATTCACCCCTCCACTTT.

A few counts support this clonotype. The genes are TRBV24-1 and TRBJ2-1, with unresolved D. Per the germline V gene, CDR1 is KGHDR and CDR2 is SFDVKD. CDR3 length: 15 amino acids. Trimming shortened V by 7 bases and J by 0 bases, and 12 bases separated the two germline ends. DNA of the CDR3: TGTGCCACCAGGCAAAGGCCGTGCTCCTACAATGAGCAGTTCTTC. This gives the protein CATRQRPCSYNEQFF.

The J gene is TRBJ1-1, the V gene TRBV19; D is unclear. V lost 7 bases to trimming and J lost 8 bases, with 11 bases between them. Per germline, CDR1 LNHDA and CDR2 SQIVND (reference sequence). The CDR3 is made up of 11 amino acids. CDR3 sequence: CASTQIGEAFF. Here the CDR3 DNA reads TGTGCCAGTACCCAGATAGGAGAAGCTTTCTTT. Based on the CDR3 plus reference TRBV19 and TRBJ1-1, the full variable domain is DGGITQSPKYLFRKEGQNVTLSCEQNLNHDAMYWYRQDPGQGLRLIYYSQIVNDFQKGDIAEGYSVSREKKESFPLTVTSAQKNPTAFYLCASTQIGEAFFGQGTRLTVV.

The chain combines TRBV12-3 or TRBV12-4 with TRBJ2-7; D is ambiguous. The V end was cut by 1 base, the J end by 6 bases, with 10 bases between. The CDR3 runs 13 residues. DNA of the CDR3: TGTGCCAGCAGTTTAGGTTTGTCAGTCGAGCAGTACTTC. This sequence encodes CASSLGLSVEQYF.

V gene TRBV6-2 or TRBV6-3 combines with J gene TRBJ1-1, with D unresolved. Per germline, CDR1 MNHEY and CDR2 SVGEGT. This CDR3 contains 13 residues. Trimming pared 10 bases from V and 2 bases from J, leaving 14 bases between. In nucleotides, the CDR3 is TGTGCCACCGGGGAGGAATATAACACTGAAGCTTTCTTT. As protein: CATGEEYNTEAFF.

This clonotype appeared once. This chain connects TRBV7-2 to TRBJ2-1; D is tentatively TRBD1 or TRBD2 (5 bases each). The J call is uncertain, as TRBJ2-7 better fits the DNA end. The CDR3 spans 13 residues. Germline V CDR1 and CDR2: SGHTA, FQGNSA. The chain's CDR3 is CASSFRARDEQYF. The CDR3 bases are TGTGCCAGCAGCTTCAGGGCTCGGGATGAGCAGTACTTC.

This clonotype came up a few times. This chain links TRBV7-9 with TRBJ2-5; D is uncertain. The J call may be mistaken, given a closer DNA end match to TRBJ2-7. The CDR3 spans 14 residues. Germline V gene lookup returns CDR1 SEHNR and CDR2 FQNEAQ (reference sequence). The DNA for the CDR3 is TGTGCCAGCAGCCGACTGGACGAATCCTACGAGCAGTACTTC. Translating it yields CASSRLDESYEQYF.